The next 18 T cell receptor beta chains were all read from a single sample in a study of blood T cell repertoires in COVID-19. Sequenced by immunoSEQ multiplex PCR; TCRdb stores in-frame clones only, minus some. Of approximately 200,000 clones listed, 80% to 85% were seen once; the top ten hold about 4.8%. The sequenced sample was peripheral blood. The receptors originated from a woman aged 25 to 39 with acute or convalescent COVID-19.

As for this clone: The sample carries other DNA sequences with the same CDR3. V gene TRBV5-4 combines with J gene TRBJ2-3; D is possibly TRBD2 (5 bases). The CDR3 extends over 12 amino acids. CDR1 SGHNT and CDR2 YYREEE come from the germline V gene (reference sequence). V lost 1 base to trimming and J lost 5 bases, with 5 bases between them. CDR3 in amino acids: CASSLRGDTQYF. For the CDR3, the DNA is TGTGCCAGCAGCTTGCGGGGAGATACGCAGTATTTT.

CDR3 residues: CASTQAGESTDTQYF. CDR3 DNA: TGTGCCAGCACTCAAGCGGGAGAAAGCACAGATACGCAGTATTTT. This chain joins TRBV3-1 (or the pseudogene TRBV3-2) and TRBJ2-3, with 8 bases matching TRBD2. Looked up from germline, CDR1 is LGHDT and CDR2 is YNNKEL (reference sequence). This CDR3 is built from 15 residues. Trimming took 7 bases from V and 0 from J; bases not matched to a gene: 6.

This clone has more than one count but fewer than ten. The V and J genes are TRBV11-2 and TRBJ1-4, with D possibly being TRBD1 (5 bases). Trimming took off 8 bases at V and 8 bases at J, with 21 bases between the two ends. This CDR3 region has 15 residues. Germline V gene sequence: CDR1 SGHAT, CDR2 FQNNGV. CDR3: CASRSTRATSEKLFF. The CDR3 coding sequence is TGTGCCAGCCGCTCTACCAGGGCGACTAGCGAAAAACTGTTTTTT.

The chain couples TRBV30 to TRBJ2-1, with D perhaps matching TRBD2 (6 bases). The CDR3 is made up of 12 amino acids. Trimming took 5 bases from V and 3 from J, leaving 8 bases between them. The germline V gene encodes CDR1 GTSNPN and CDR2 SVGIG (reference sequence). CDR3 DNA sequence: TGTGCCTGGGCGACTAGCTACAATGAGCAGTTCTTC. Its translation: CAWATSYNEQFF.

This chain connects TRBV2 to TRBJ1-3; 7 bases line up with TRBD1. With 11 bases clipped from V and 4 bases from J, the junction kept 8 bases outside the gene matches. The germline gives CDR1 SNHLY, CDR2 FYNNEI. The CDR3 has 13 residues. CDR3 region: CAGGRDRGNTIYF. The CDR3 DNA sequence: TGTGCCGGCGGGCGGGACAGAGGAAACACCATATATTTT. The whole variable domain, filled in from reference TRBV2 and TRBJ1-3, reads EPEVTQTPSHQVTQMGQEVILRCVPISNHLYFYWYRQILGQKVEFLVSFYNNEISEKSEIFDDQFSVERPDGSNFTLKIRSTKLEDSAMYFCAGGRDRGNTIYFGEGSWLTVV.

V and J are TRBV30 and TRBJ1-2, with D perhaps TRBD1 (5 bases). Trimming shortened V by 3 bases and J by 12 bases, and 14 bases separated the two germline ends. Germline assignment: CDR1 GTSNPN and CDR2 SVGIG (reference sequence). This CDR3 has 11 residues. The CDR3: CAWRKGLSNTF. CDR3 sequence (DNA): TGTGCCTGGAGGAAGGGACTGTCTAACACCTTC. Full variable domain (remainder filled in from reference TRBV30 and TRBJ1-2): SQTIHQWPATLVQPVGSPLSLECTVEGTSNPNLYWYRQAAGRGLQLLFYSVGIGQISSEVPQNLSASRPQDRQFILSSKKLLLSDSGFYLCAWRKGLSNTFGSGTRLTVV.

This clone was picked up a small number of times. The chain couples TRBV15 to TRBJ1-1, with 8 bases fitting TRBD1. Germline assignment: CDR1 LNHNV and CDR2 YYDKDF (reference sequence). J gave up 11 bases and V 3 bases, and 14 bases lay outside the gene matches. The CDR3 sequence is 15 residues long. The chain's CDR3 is CATSSPGQGGRLAFF. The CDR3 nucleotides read TGTGCCACCAGCAGCCCCGGACAGGGTGGGAGATTGGCTTTCTTT.

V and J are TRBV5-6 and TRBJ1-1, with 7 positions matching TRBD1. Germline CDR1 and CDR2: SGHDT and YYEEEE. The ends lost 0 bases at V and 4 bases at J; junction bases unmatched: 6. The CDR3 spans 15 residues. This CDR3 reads CASSLGGGLATEAFF. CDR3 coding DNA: TGTGCCAGCAGCTTGGGAGGGGGCCTGGCCACTGAAGCTTTCTTT.

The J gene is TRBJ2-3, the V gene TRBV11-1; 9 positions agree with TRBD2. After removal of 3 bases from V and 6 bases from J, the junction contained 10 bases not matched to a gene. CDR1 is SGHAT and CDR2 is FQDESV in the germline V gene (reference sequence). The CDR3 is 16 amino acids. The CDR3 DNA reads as TGTGCCAGCAGCTTTTCTCCGGGACTAGCAACTGATACGCAGTATTTT. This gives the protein CASSFSPGLATDTQYF.

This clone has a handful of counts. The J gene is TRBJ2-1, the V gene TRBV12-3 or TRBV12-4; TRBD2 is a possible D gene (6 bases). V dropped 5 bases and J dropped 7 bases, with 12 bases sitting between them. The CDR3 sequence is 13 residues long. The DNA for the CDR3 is TGTGCCAGCAGTCCCACCCGGGGGAATGAGCAGTTCTTC. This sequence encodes CASSPTRGNEQFF.

The CDR3 DNA reads TGTGCCAGCAGCCCCGTGGCAGGGAAAGAGGATGGCTACACCTTC. Its translation: CASSPVAGKEDGYTF. J is TRBJ1-2 and V is TRBV7-2; the D gene is possibly TRBD1 (5 bases). CDR3 length equals 15 residues. Trimming took off 5 bases at V and 6 bases at J, with 19 bases between the two ends. The germline gives CDR1 SGHTA, CDR2 FQGNSA.

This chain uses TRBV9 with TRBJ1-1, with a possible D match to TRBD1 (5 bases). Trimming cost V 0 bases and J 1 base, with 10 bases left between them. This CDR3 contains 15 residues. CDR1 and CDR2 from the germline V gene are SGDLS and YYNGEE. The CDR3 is CASSVEGLWNTEAFF. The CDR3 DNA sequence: TGTGCCAGCAGCGTAGAGGGACTCTGGAACACTGAAGCTTTCTTT.

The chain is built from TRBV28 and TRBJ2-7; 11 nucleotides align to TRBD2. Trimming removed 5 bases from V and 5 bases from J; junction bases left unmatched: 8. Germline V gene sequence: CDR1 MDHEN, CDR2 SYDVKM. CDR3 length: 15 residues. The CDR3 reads CASSPPTSGADEQYF. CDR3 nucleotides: TGTGCCAGCAGTCCTCCGACTAGCGGGGCAGACGAGCAGTACTTC.

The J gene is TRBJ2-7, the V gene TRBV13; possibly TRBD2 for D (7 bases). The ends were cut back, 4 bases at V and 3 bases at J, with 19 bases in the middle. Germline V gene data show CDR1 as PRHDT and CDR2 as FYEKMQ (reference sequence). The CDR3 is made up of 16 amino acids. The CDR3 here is CASSSSGGGTFYEQYF. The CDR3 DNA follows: TGTGCCAGCAGCTCCTCTGGGGGGGGGACATTCTACGAGCAGTACTTC.

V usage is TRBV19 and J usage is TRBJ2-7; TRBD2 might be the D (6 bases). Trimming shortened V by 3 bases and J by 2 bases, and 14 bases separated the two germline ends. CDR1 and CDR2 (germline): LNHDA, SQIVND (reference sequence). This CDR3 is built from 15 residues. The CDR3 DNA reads TGTGCCAGTAGTATCTTCACCGGGGGTACCTACGAGCAGTACTTC. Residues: CASSIFTGGTYEQYF.

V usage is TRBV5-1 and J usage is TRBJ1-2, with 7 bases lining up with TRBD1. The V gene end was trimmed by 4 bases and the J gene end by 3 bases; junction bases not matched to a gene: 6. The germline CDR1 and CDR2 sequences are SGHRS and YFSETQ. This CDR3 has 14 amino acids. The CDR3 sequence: CASSPRQGHYGYTF. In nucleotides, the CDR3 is TGCGCCAGCAGCCCGCGACAGGGACACTATGGCTACACCTTC.

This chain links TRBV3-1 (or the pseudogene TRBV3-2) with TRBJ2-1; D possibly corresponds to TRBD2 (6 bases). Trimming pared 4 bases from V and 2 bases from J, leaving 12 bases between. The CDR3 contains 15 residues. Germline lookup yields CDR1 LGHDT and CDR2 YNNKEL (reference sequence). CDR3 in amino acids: CASSRRGGAYNEQFF. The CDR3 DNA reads TGTGCCAGCAGCCGACGAGGAGGGGCCTACAATGAGCAGTTCTTC.

CDR3 bases: TGTGCCAGCAGCCAAGACGCACAGGGGGTGTCCTACAATGAGCAGTTCTTC. Amino acids: CASSQDAQGVSYNEQFF. The rearrangement joins TRBV4-2 to TRBJ2-1; 8 bases are shared with TRBD1. Germline lookup yields CDR1 LGHNA and CDR2 YNFKEQ. The CDR3 runs 17 residues. Losses at the gene ends were 0 bases for V and 1 base for J; bases not matched to a gene: 5.